This T cell receptor beta chain was found in a study of blood T cells in healthy people across ages. Next came a second PCR, run for about 7 to 12 cycles, which used a sample-barcoded 5' primer along with a J-beta primer mix. Each cDNA molecule carried a tag from a template-switch adaptor that contained 12 random nucleotides. MiXCR, run by TCRdb on the 5' RACE reads, gives a single entry per CDR3 protein. The sample comprises roughly 1.6 million distinct CDR3 sequences, about 31% of which are singletons, and approximately 10% rests with the top ten. CDR1 and CDR2 from the germline V gene are MNHNS and SASEGT. V was trimmed by 6 bases and J by 7 bases, leaving 19 bases between them. The CDR3 is 15 amino acids. A word on this clonotype: Its antigen is not known.

Study-wide findings and caveats: Leaving the PBMCs unsorted stopped any conclusive comparison of naive versus antigen-experienced cells. Both higher diversity and more naive CD4+ cells marked long-lived donors when set against aged donors.

The sample was blood. The sequence came from a woman aged 30 to 39 in good health. V gene TRBV6-1 combines with J gene TRBJ1-5; tentative D call: TRBD1 (5 bases). CDR3 coding DNA: TGTGCCAGCAGGCTCGGGGGGACTACAATCCAGCCCCAGCATTTT. This codes for CASRLGGTTIQPQHF.